This T cell receptor (beta chain) is drawn from a study of cytomegalovirus exposure and HLA in healthy donors. Study conclusions and caveats: Many donors shared some public TCRs, even though most TCR sequences were rare.

Samples came from healthy bone marrow donors. The PCR had 60 Vbeta and 13 Jbeta primers. Data came from immunoSEQ multiplex PCR; TCRdb stores just in-frame clones and leaves some out. The table lists approximately 200,000 clones, less than 80% of them singletons. This clone was observed a few times. The target antigen is unknown. Germline lookup yields CDR1 SGHNT and CDR2 YENEEA. The CDR3 is 14 amino acids. With 6 bases clipped from V and 3 bases from J, the junction kept 2 bases outside the gene matches. The gene calls are TRBV11-3 and TRBJ2-3, with TRBD2 identical over 11 bases. This receptor was taken from a woman in her twenties or thirties in good health and CMV-seropositive. Sequenced: PBMCs. Written as DNA, the CDR3 is TGTGCCAGCAGTCCTAGCGGGGGGACAGATACGCAGTATTTT. Protein product: CASSPSGGTDTQYF.